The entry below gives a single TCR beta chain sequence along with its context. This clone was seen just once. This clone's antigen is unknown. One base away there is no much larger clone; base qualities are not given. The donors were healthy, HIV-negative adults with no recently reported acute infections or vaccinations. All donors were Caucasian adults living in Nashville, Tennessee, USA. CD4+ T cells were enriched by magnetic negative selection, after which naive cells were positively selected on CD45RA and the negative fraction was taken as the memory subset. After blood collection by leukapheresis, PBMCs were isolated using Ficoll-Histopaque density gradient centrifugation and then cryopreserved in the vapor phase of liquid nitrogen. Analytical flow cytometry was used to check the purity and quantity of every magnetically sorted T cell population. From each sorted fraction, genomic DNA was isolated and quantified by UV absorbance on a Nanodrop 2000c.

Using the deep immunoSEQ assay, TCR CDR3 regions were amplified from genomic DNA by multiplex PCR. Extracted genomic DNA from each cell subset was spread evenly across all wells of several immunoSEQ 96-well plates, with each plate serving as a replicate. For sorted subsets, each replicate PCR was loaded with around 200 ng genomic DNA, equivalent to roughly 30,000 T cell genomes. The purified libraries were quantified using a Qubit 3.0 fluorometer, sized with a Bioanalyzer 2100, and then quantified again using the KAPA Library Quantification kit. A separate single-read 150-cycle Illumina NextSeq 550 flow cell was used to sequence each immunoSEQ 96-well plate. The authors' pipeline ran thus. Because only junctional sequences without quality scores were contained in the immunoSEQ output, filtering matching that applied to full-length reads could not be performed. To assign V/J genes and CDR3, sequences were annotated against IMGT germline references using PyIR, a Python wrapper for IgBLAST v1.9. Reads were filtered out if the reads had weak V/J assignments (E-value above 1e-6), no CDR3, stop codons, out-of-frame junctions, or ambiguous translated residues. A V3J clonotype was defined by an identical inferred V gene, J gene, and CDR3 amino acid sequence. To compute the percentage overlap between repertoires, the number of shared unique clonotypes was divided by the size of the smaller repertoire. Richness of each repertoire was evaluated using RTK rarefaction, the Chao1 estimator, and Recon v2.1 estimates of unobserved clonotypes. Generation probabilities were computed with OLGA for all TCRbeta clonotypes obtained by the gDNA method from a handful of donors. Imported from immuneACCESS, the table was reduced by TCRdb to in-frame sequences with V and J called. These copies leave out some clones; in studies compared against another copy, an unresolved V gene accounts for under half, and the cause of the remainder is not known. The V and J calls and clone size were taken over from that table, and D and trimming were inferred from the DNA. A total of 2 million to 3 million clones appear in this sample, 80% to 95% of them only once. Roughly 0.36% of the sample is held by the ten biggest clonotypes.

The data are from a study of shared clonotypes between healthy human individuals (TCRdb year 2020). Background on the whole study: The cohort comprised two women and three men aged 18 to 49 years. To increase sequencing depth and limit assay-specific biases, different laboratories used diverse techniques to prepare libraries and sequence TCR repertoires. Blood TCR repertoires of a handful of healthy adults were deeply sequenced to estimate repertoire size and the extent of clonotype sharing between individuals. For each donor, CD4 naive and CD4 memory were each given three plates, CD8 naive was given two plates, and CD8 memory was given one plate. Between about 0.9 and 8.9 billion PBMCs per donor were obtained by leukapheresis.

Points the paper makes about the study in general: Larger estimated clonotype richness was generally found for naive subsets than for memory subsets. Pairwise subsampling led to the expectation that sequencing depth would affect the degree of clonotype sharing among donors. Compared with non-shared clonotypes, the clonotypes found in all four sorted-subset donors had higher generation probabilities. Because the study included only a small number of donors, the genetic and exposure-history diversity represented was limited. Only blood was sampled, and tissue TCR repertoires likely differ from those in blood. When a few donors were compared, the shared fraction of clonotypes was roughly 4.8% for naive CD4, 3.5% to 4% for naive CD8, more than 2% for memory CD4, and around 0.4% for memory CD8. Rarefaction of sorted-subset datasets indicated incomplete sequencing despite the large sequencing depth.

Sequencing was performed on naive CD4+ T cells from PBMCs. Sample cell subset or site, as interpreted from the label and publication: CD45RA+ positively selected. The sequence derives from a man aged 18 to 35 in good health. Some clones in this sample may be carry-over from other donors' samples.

The CDR3 here reads CASNRDIGSGNTIYF. Read as DNA, the sequence is TGTGCCAGCAACCGGGACATCGGCTCTGGAAACACCATATATTTT. The chain is assembled from TRBV10-3 and TRBJ1-3; TRBD1 is a possible D gene, resting on 6 matching bases. CDR1 and CDR2 (ENHRY, SYGVKD) derive from the germline V gene. The CDR3, from cysteine to phenylalanine, totals 15 residues. Only the CDR3 DNA stays, 45 bases, in frame from base 1. The trim is 10 bases for V and 0 bases for J, with a gap of 16 bases between the germline ends.